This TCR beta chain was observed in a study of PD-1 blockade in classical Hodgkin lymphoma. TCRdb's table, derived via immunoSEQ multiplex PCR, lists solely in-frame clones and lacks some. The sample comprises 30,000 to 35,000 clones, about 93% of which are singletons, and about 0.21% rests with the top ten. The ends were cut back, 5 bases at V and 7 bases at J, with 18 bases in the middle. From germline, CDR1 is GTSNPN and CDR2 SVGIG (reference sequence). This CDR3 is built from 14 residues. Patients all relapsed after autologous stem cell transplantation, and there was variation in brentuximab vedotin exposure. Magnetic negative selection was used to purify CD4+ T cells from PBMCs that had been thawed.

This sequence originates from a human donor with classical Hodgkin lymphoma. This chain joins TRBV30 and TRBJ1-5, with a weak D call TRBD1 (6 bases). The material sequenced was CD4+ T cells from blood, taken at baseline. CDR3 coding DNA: TGTGCCTGGTCGGGGTCAACAGGGAGCCAGCCCCAGCATTTT. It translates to CAWSGSTGSQPQHF.